These 28 T cell receptor beta chains share one sample of origin, sequenced in a study of cytomegalovirus exposure and HLA in healthy donors. 13 Jbeta primers and 60 Vbeta primers were used for the PCR. Clones were read by immunoSEQ multiplex PCR, and TCRdb kept only the in-frame ones, dropping some. This sample carries roughly 240,000 clones, 70% to 90% of them seen once, and the ten largest clones take roughly 0.26%. Material: PBMCs. The receptors shown here come from a girl aged 2-10 years in good health and CMV-seronegative.

The rearrangement links TRBV4-1 to TRBJ1-4; no clear D gene. The length of the CDR3 is 15 residues. Looked up from germline, CDR1 is MGHRA and CDR2 is YSYEKL. V was clipped by 0 bases and J by 3 bases, with 8 bases between them. In DNA, the CDR3 is TGCGCCAGCAGCCAAGATCTGAGAGCTAATGAAAAACTGTTTTTT. It codes for CASSQDLRANEKLFF.

J is TRBJ1-3 and V is TRBV11-2, with TRBD1 matching 7 bases. The CDR3 length is 15 residues. Trimming took 6 bases from V and 8 from J; bases not matched to a gene: 13. The germline V gene encodes CDR1 SGHAT and CDR2 FQNNGV. CDR3 sequence (DNA): TGTGCCAGCAGTTTTCGCTTAGGGGGCGGAGACACCATATATTTT. Its protein is CASSFRLGGGDTIYF.

V is TRBV6-6 and J is TRBJ2-5, with a possible D match to TRBD2 (6 bases). The V gene lost 7 bases and the J gene lost 4 bases, with 19 bases spanning the gap. The germline CDR1 and CDR2 sequences are MNHNY and SVGAGI (reference sequence). The CDR3 spans 15 residues. CDR3 in amino acids: CASTPPGGGVETQYF. The DNA of the CDR3 is TGTGCCAGCACGCCCCCGGGTGGCGGGGTAGAGACCCAGTACTTC.

The chain recombines TRBV4-1 with TRBJ1-2; no clear D. CDR1 is MGHRA, CDR2 YSYEKL, per germline. Trimming shortened V by 5 bases and J by 6 bases, and 13 bases separated the two germline ends. This CDR3 has 13 residues. The CDR3 bases are TGCGCCAGCAGCGACGAACAGTTCGATGGCTACACCTTC. Translation gives CASSDEQFDGYTF.

The rearrangement joins TRBV27 to TRBJ1-1, with 11 bases matching TRBD1. Losses at the gene ends were 2 bases for V and 1 base for J; bases not matched to a gene: 6. The length of the CDR3 is 17 residues. Germline V gene sequence: CDR1 MNHEY, CDR2 SMNVEV (reference sequence). The CDR3: CASSLPPGQGGNTEAFF. CDR3 DNA sequence: TGTGCCAGCAGTTTACCGCCGGGACAGGGGGGGAACACTGAAGCTTTCTTT.

In this sample, this clone turned up a few times. The rearrangement links TRBV30 to TRBJ2-7; a possible D gene is TRBD1 (6 bases). The V gene lost 4 bases and the J gene lost 1 base, with 11 bases spanning the gap. CDR3 size: 13 residues. Germline values: CDR1 GTSNPN, CDR2 SVGIG (reference sequence). The CDR3 here is CAWKRQASYEQYF. The CDR3 nucleotides are TGTGCCTGGAAAAGACAGGCGTCCTACGAGCAGTACTTC.

This chain links TRBV6-6 with TRBJ1-1; TRBD1 is a possible D gene (5 bases). The CDR3 is 14 residues long. V was shortened by 2 bases and J by 4 bases, with 11 bases between the two germline ends. Germline CDR1 is MNHNY and CDR2 is SVGAGI (reference sequence). The CDR3 nucleotides read TGTGCCAGCAGTTACCCCGACAGAGGCACTGAAGCTTTCTTT. Its protein product is CASSYPDRGTEAFF.

The chain is built from TRBV12-5 and TRBJ1-1, with D unclear. The ends were cut back, 6 bases at V and 4 bases at J, with 12 bases in the middle. The length of the CDR3 is 13 residues. Looked up from germline, CDR1 is LGHNT and CDR2 is FRNRAP. This CDR3 is CASGSDWLTEAFF. The CDR3 DNA sequence: TGTGCTAGTGGCTCAGACTGGCTCACTGAAGCTTTCTTT.

As to this clone: The same CDR3 also results from other DNA sequences found in this sample. This chain links TRBV5-1 with TRBJ2-5, with 10 positions matching TRBD1. V gave up 2 bases and J gave up 3 bases; unmatched junction bases: 1. The germline gives CDR1 SGHRS, CDR2 YFSETQ. The CDR3 is 14 amino acids. CDR3 nucleotide sequence: TGCGCCAGCAGCTTCGGGACAGGGGAAGAGACCCAGTACTTC. Residues: CASSFGTGEETQYF.

The gene calls are TRBV5-8 and TRBJ2-3; TRBD2 matches 9 bases. With 7 bases clipped from V and 3 bases from J, the junction kept 21 bases outside the gene matches. Germline assignment: CDR1 SGHTS and CDR2 YDEGEE. This CDR3 is built from 19 residues. The chain's CDR3 is CASSTLHVSGSSSTDTQYF. The CDR3, as DNA: TGTGCCAGCTCAACTTTACATGTTAGCGGGAGTAGTAGTACAGATACGCAGTATTTT.

The chain is built from TRBV30 and TRBJ2-2, with a weak D call TRBD1 (6 bases). Germline CDR1 and CDR2: GTSNPN and SVGIG (reference sequence). V was cut by 2 bases and J by 6 bases, with 13 bases left in between. CDR3 length equals 14 residues. CDR3 in DNA: TGTGCCTGGAGTTTCAGGGGTGGACCCGGGGAGCTGTTTTTT. Translating it yields CAWSFRGGPGELFF. The whole variable domain, remainder taken from reference TRBV30 and TRBJ2-2, is SQTIHQWPATLVQPVGSPLSLECTVEGTSNPNLYWYRQAAGRGLQLLFYSVGIGQISSEVPQNLSASRPQDRQFILSSKKLLLSDSGFYLCAWSFRGGPGELFFGEGSRLTVL.

The rearrangement uses TRBV7-8 and TRBJ1-1; 8 nucleotides align to TRBD1. The germline V gene encodes CDR1 SGHVS and CDR2 FQNEAQ. The CDR3 is made up of 18 amino acids. Germline trimming cut 0 bases from V and 0 bases from J; bases unmatched to any gene: 9. The CDR3 coding sequence is TGTGCCAGCAGCTTAGCGGGAGGTCAGGGGGCGGTGAACACTGAAGCTTTCTTT. Translated: CASSLAGGQGAVNTEAFF. Complete variable domain (other parts from reference TRBV7-8 and TRBJ1-1): GAGVSQSPRYKVAKRGQDVALRCDPISGHVSLFWYQQALGQGPEFLTYFQNEAQLDKSGLPSDRFFAERPEGSVSTLKIQRTQQEDSAVYLCASSLAGGQGAVNTEAFFGQGTRLTVV.

The CDR3 sequence: CASRGLAVGGEQYF. The CDR3 DNA reads TGTGCCAGCAGGGGACTAGCTGTAGGCGGTGAGCAGTACTTC. The rearrangement links TRBV6-6 to TRBJ2-7, with 9 bases aligning to TRBD2. Germline V CDR1 and CDR2: MNHNY, SVGAGI (reference sequence). The CDR3 covers 14 residues. J lost 7 bases, V lost 6 bases, and 10 bases had no gene match.

The chain combines TRBV29-1 with TRBJ2-5; 8 nucleotides align to TRBD1. The germline gives CDR1 SQVTM, CDR2 ANQGSEA. V was clipped by 3 bases and J by 4 bases; unmatched bases: 7. The CDR3 length is 14 residues. The CDR3 loop reads CSVDRGQFGETQYF. The CDR3 nucleotides read TGCAGCGTTGACAGGGGGCAGTTCGGAGAGACCCAGTACTTC.

The chain links TRBV2 to TRBJ1-1; TRBD1 aligns across 8 bases. J gave up 1 base and V 5 bases, and 6 bases lay outside the gene matches. CDR1 SNHLY and CDR2 FYNNEI come from the germline V gene. This CDR3 contains 15 residues. The CDR3 DNA follows: TGTGCCAGCAGTACCCACGGGACAGGGAACACTGAAGCTTTCTTT. Its translation: CASSTHGTGNTEAFF.

This clone was observed a handful of times. The chain uses TRBV9 and TRBJ2-1, with 7 positions matching TRBD2. The CDR3 extends over 15 amino acids. Germline CDR1 reads SGDLS; CDR2 reads YYNGEE. The V gene end was trimmed by 4 bases and the J gene end by 0 bases; junction bases not matched to a gene: 4. CDR3 in DNA: TGTGCCAGCAGCAAACTAGCGCTCTCCTACAATGAGCAGTTCTTC. This translates into CASSKLALSYNEQFF. The full variable domain, its missing parts supplied by reference TRBV9 and TRBJ2-1, is DSGVTQTPKHLITATGQRVTLRCSPRSGDLSVYWYQQSLDQGLQFLIQYYNGEERAKGNILERFSAQQFPDLHSELNLSSLELGDSALYFCASSKLALSYNEQFFGPGTRLTVL.

The V call is TRBV13, the J call TRBJ2-5; 8 bases map to TRBD2. Trimming took 4 bases from V and 5 from J; bases not matched to a gene: 3. Germline CDR1 is PRHDT and CDR2 is FYEKMQ (reference sequence). CDR3 length: 13 residues. CDR3 protein: CASSSGLEETQYF. DNA of the CDR3: TGTGCCAGCAGCTCGGGACTAGAGGAGACCCAGTACTTC.

The CDR3 nucleotides are TGTGCCACCAGCACGGCAGGGGGAGAGACCCAGTACTTC. Its translation is CATSTAGGETQYF. V usage is TRBV15 and J usage is TRBJ2-5, with TRBD1 matching 7 bases. The length of the CDR3 is 13 residues. Germline V gene data show CDR1 as LNHNV and CDR2 as YYDKDF (reference sequence). Trimming cost V 4 bases and J 4 bases; bases outside gene matches: 3.

This chain links TRBV6-1 with TRBJ2-7; 8 bases agree with TRBD2. Trimming cost V 5 bases and J 4 bases; bases outside gene matches: 10. Germline V CDR1 and CDR2: MNHNS, SASEGT. The CDR3 length is 15 residues. The CDR3 nucleotides read TGTGCCAGCAGTATACTGGAACTAGCGGTATACGAGCAGTACTTC. Its protein product is CASSILELAVYEQYF.

This clone has just one count. This CDR3 reads CASSYSKGFGNTIYF. The CDR3 nucleotides read TGTGCCAGCAGTTACTCGAAGGGGTTTGGAAACACCATATATTTT. The V gene is TRBV6-5, the J gene TRBJ1-3; a weak D match, TRBD1 (5 bases). Germline CDR1 reads MNHEY; CDR2 reads SVGAGI. Deletions cut 0 bases from V and 3 bases from J, with 9 bases between. The CDR3 is made up of 15 amino acids.

The gene calls are TRBV27 and TRBJ1-2, with 10 bases identical to TRBD1. Trimming cost V 2 bases and J 3 bases; bases outside gene matches: 3. Germline CDR1 MNHEY, CDR2 SMNVEV (reference sequence). This CDR3 has 15 residues. CDR3 in amino acids: CASSLRGQGYYGYTF. The CDR3 coding sequence is TGTGCCAGCAGTTTACGGGGACAGGGGTACTATGGCTACACCTTC.

Points on this clone: Within the sample, other DNA sequences also encode this same CDR3. The chain uses TRBV2 and TRBJ2-5, with 7 bases fitting TRBD1. From germline, CDR1 is SNHLY and CDR2 FYNNEI. CDR3 size: 13 residues. Losses at the gene ends were 4 bases for V and 5 bases for J; bases not matched to a gene: 4. The CDR3 nucleotides are TGTGCCAGCAGTGGAGGGGGCGGGGAGACCCAGTACTTC. Its translation: CASSGGGGETQYF.

CDR3 sequence (DNA): TGTGCCATCAGCGGACAGGGGGTGGGCACTGAAGCTTTCTTT. Amino acid sequence: CAISGQGVGTEAFF. The V call is TRBV10-3, the J call TRBJ1-1; 10 bases are shared with TRBD1. The germline V gene encodes CDR1 ENHRY and CDR2 SYGVKD. The CDR3 has 14 amino acids. J gave up 4 bases and V 6 bases, and 5 bases lay outside the gene matches.

The rearrangement joins TRBV4-1 to TRBJ2-5, with D hard to call. Looked up from germline, CDR1 is MGHRA and CDR2 is YSYEKL. The CDR3 is 15 residues long. V lost 4 bases and J 4 bases, leaving 16 bases between the germline ends. The CDR3 here is CASSLLPLMSETQYF. The CDR3 DNA reads as TGCGCCAGCAGCCTCCTACCGCTAATGTCAGAGACCCAGTACTTC.

As concerns this clone: An end of the junction differs from the germline gene, which may be a read error. This chain uses TRBV5-1 with TRBJ2-5, with a weak D call TRBD1 (6 bases). This CDR3 region has 13 residues. The germline V gene encodes CDR1 SGHRS and CDR2 YFSETQ. This CDR3 is CTSSLEQGKTQYF. The CDR3 DNA reads TGCACCAGCAGCTTGGAACAGGGCAAGACCCAGTACTTC.

The CDR3 loop reads CASSQTGTSGYTF. As DNA, the CDR3 is TGCGCCAGCAGTCAGACAGGGACGAGTGGCTACACCTTC. The rearrangement joins TRBV10-1 to TRBJ1-2, with 7 bases aligning to TRBD1. Germline-derived CDR1 and CDR2 are WNHNN and SYGVQD (reference sequence). The CDR3 consists of 13 residues. V lost 5 bases, J lost 7 bases, and 7 bases stayed unmatched.

The rearrangement joins TRBV5-8 to TRBJ2-1; no reliable D call. The CDR3 contains 11 residues. Germline V CDR1 and CDR2: SGHTS, YDEGEE. V was clipped by 2 bases and J by 7 bases, with 4 bases between them. The chain's CDR3 is CASSFLNEQFF. CDR3 bases: TGTGCCAGCAGCTTTCTTAATGAGCAGTTCTTC.

The chain employs TRBV27 and TRBJ2-1, with 8 bases identical to TRBD2. Germline V gene lookup returns CDR1 MNHEY and CDR2 SMNVEV (reference sequence). V trimming: 4 bases; J trimming: 3 bases; junction bases outside the gene matches: 8. There are 16 residues in the CDR3. The CDR3 loop reads CASSSGTRGFYNEQFF. In DNA form, the CDR3 reads TGTGCCAGCAGTTCCGGGACTAGAGGTTTCTACAATGAGCAGTTCTTC.